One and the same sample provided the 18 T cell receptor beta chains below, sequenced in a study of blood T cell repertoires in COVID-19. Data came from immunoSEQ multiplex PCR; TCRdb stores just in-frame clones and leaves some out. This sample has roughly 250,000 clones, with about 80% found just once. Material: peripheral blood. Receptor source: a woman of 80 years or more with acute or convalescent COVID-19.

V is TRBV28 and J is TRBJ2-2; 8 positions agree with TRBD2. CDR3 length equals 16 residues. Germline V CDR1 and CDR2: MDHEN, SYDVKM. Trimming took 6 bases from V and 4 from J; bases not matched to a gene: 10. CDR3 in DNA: TGTGCCAGCAGAATCGCCGGCGGGGGGACCACCGGGGAGCTGTTTTTT. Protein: CASRIAGGGTTGELFF.

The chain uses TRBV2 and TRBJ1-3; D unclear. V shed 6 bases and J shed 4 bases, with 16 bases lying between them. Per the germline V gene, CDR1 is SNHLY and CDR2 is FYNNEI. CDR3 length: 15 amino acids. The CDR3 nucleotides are TGTGCCAGCAGCCAATCGAATGCCGGGGGAAACACCATATATTTT. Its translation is CASSQSNAGGNTIYF.

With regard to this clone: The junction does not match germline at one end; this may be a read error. CDR3 sequence (DNA): TGTGCTAGCAGCTTAGCGCGAGGGGGAGAGACCCAGTACTTC. It codes for CASSLARGGETQYF. This chain connects TRBV7-7 to TRBJ2-5; perhaps TRBD1 as D (6 bases). The CDR3 is 14 amino acids. The germline V gene has CDR1 SSHAT and CDR2 FNYEAQ (reference sequence).

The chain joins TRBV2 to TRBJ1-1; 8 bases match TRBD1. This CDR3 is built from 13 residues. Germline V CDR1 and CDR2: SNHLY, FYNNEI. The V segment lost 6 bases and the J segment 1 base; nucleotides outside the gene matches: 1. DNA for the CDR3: TGTGCCAGCAGGGGGACAGGGAACACTGAAGCTTTCTTT. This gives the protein CASRGTGNTEAFF. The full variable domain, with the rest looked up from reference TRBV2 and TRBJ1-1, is EPEVTQTPSHQVTQMGQEVILRCVPISNHLYFYWYRQILGQKVEFLVSFYNNEISEKSEIFDDQFSVERPDGSNFTLKIRSTKLEDSAMYFCASRGTGNTEAFFGQGTRLTVV.

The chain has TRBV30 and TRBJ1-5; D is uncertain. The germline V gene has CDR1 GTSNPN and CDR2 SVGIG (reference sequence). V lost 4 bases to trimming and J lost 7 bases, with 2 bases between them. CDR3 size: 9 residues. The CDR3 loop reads CAWTQPQHF. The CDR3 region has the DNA TGTGCCTGGACGCAGCCCCAGCATTTT.

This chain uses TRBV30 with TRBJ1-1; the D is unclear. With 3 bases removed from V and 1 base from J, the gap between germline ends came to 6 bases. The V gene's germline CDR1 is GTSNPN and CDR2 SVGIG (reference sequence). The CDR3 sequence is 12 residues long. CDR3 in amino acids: CAWSPGNTEAFF. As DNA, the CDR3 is TGTGCCTGGAGCCCGGGGAACACTGAAGCTTTCTTT.

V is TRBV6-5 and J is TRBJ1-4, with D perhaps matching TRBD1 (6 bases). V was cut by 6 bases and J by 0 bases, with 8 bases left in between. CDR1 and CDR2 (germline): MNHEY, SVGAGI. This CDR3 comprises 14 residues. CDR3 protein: CASRGGATNEKLFF. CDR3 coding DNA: TGTGCCAGCAGAGGGGGGGCAACTAATGAAAAACTGTTTTTT.

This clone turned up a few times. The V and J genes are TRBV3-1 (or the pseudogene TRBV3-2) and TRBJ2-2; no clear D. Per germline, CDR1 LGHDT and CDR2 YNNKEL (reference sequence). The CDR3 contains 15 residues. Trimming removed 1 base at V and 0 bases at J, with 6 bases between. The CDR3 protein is CASSQGSSNTGELFF. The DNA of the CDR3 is TGTGCCAGCAGCCAAGGGAGTTCGAACACCGGGGAGCTGTTTTTT.

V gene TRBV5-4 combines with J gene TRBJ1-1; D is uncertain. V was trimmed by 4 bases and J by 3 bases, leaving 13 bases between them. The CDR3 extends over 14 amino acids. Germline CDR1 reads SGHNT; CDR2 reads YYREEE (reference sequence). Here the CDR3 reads CASSVRPEDTEAFF. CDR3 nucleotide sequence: TGTGCCAGCAGCGTCCGGCCTGAGGACACTGAAGCTTTCTTT.

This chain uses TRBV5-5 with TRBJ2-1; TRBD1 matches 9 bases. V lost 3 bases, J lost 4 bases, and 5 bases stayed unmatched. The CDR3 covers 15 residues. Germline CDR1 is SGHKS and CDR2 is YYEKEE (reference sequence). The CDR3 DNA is TGTGCCAGCAGCTGGACCGGGACAGGGTACAATGAGCAGTTCTTC. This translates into CASSWTGTGYNEQFF.

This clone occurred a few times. The DNA of the CDR3 is TGCGCCAGCAGTCCTGACACGGGTTCCCGGGGAGGCTACACCTTC. This translates into CASSPDTGSRGGYTF. The V call is TRBV5-1, the J call TRBJ1-2; D not resolved. CDR1 is SGHRS and CDR2 is YFSETQ in the germline V gene. Trimming removed 5 bases at V and 8 bases at J, with 22 bases between. The CDR3 spans 15 residues. Based on the CDR3 plus reference TRBV5-1 and TRBJ1-2, the full variable domain is KAGVTQTPRYLIKTRGQQVTLSCSPISGHRSVSWYQQTPGQGLQFLFEYFSETQRNKGNFPGRFSGRQFSNSRSEMNVSTLELGDSALYLCASSPDTGSRGGYTFGSGTRLTVV.

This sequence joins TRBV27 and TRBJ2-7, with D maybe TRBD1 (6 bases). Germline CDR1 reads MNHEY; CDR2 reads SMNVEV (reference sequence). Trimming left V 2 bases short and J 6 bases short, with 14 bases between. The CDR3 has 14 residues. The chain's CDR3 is CASSLTGMRLEQYF. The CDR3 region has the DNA TGTGCCAGCAGTTTAACAGGGATGCGCCTCGAGCAGTACTTC.

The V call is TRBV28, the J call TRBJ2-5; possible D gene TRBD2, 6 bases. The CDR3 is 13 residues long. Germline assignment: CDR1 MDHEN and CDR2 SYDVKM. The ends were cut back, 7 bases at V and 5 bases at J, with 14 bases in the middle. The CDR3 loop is CASTDPGRETQYF. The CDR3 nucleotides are TGTGCCAGCACCGATCCGGGGAGGGAGACCCAGTACTTC.

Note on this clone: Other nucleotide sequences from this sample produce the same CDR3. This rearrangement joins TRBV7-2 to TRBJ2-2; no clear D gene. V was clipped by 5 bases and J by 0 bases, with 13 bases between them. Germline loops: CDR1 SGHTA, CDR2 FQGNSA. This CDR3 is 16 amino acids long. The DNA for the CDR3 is TGTGCCAGCAGCCTGAGACAACCGCCGAACACCGGGGAGCTGTTTTTT. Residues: CASSLRQPPNTGELFF.

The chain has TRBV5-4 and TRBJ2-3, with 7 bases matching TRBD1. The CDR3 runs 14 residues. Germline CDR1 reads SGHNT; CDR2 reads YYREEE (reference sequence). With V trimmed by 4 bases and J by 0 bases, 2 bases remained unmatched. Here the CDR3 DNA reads TGTGCCAGCAGCAAGGGGGCCAGCACAGATACGCAGTATTTT. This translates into CASSKGASTDTQYF.

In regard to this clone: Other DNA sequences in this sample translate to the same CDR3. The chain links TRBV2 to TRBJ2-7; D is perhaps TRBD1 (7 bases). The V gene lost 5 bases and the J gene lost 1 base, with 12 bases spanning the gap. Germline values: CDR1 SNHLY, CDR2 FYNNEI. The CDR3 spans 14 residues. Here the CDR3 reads CASSTQGGSYEQYF. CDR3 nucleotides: TGTGCCAGCAGTACCCAGGGGGGATCCTACGAGCAGTACTTC.

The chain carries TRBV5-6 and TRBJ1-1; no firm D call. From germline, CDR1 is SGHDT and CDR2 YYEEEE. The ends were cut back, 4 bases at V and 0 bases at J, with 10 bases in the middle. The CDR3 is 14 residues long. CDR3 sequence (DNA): TGTGCCAGCAGCGGGCAGATGATGAACACTGAAGCTTTCTTT. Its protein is CASSGQMMNTEAFF.

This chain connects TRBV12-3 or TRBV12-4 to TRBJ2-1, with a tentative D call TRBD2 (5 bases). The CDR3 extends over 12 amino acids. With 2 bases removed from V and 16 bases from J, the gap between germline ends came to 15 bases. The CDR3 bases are TGTGCCAGCAGTTTATGGGCGGGTAGCCGATTCTTC. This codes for CASSLWAGSRFF.